These 8 T cell receptor beta chains originate from one sample sequenced in a study of neurological immune-mediated disorders. TCRdb itself ran the 5' RACE reads through MiXCR, one entry per CDR3 protein. The sample includes about 59,000 distinct CDR3 sequences, approximately 11% of them seen just once. The sample consisted of PBMCs. These TCRs come from a woman between 55 and 75 years old with HTLV-1-associated myelopathy (HAM/TSP).

This clonotype was seen ten or more times. This chain links TRBV6-6 with TRBJ2-2; D remains ambiguous. Per germline, CDR1 MNHNY and CDR2 SVGAGI (reference sequence). CDR3 length: 15 residues. V lost 0 bases, J lost 7 bases, and 12 bases lay in between. CDR3 DNA sequence: TGTGCCAGCAGTTACTCGGAACCCTCGGTCGGGGAGCTGTTTTTT. Its protein is CASSYSEPSVGELFF.

Many counts were recorded for this clonotype. This chain uses TRBV14 with TRBJ2-3; perhaps TRBD2 as D (6 bases). In germline, CDR1 is SGHDN, CDR2 FVKESK. Deletions cut 1 base from V and 8 bases from J, with 10 bases between. This CDR3 region has 13 residues. The CDR3 DNA reads TGTGCCAGCAGCCAAGCGGGAGTTGGTACGCAGTATTTT. This encodes CASSQAGVGTQYF.

The sample holds many counts of this clonotype. This rearrangement joins TRBV4-2 to TRBJ2-3; no definite D call. Trimming removed 1 base from V and 0 bases from J, with 8 bases in between. The CDR3 contains 15 residues. The germline gives CDR1 LGHNA, CDR2 YNFKEQ. The CDR3 region is CASSQVAASTDTQYF. In nucleotides, the CDR3 is TGTGCCAGCAGCCAAGTCGCGGCCAGCACAGATACGCAGTATTTT.

In regard to this clonotype: A read error may explain this, as a much larger clone is one base away. V gene TRBV12-5 combines with J gene TRBJ2-3, with 7 bases aligning to TRBD2. CDR1 is LGHNT and CDR2 is FRNRAP in the germline V gene. The CDR3 covers 16 residues. Trimming at V came to 6 bases and at J to 4 bases, leaving 13 bases not matched to a gene. CDR3 bases: TGTGCTAGTGGCCTCCGGCTAGTGGGAGGGCCAGATACGCAGTATTTT. It encodes CASGLRLVGGPDTQYF.

This clonotype was recorded many times. This chain uses TRBV12-3 or TRBV12-4 with TRBJ2-3, with D perhaps TRBD2 (6 bases). The CDR3 is made up of 14 amino acids. The V gene lost 7 bases and the J gene lost 4 bases, with 15 bases spanning the gap. CDR3 nucleotides: TGTGCCAGCACCCCAACAATAGCGGCAGATACGCAGTATTTT. It specifies CASTPTIAADTQYF.

The rearrangement uses TRBV27 and TRBJ2-1, with 7 bases that match TRBD2. Germline CDR1 MNHEY, CDR2 SMNVEV (reference sequence). CDR3 length equals 14 residues. V lost 5 bases to trimming and J lost 3 bases; unmatched junction nucleotides: 4. CDR3 loop: CASSSLADYNEQFF. CDR3 sequence (DNA): TGTGCCAGCAGTAGCCTAGCGGACTACAATGAGCAGTTCTTC.

In this sample, this clonotype turned up many times. This rearrangement joins TRBV28 to TRBJ2-7; 8 bases match TRBD2. The CDR3 totals 17 residues. The J segment lost 3 bases and the V segment lost 2 bases, leaving 12 bases of the junction unmatched. Germline CDR1 is MDHEN and CDR2 is SYDVKM. CDR3 loop: CASSLNLGSGSIYEQYF. The CDR3 bases are TGTGCCAGCAGTTTAAACCTAGGAAGCGGGAGTATCTACGAGCAGTACTTC.

This clonotype has a count of ten or more. The chain has TRBV7-2 and TRBJ2-7; D call uncertain. Germline loops: CDR1 SGHTA, CDR2 FQGNSA. Trimming left V 5 bases short and J 2 bases short, with 16 bases between. The CDR3 has 15 amino acids. The CDR3 DNA reads TGTGCCAGCAGCCCGATGGAGACTCCCACCTACGAGCAGTACTTC. This codes for CASSPMETPTYEQYF.